A selection of T cell receptor beta chains follows, all from one sample in a study of T cells in localized non-small cell lung cancer. Sequencing used immunoSEQ multiplex PCR; TCRdb keeps in-frame clones, though not all of them. The sample shows 25,000 or so clones, about nine tenths of them seen only once. Specimen: peripheral blood, collected before any cancer treatment. The receptors stem from a woman aged 35 to 70 with stage I lung adenocarcinoma. The CDR3 runs from the conserved cysteine through the conserved F or W. Each record gives: J gene, D gene, V gene, clone size, CDR3 DNA, CDR3 protein. The D gene is left open where the match is weak. Rows give clone size only sometimes, using once, few, many, or a class for an expanded clone.

j_call: TRBJ1-3; d_call: NA; v_call: TRBV7-9; clone_size: once; cdr3_nt: TGTGCCAGCAGCTTGGCGGGGGACGGAAACACCATATATTTT; cdr3_aa: CASSLAGDGNTIYF
j_call: TRBJ2-6; d_call: NA; v_call: TRBV5-1; clone_size: NA; cdr3_nt: TGCGCCAGCCACAGGGACCAATACTCTGGGGCCAACGTCCTGACTTTC; cdr3_aa: CASHRDQYSGANVLTF
j_call: TRBJ1-1; d_call: NA; v_call: TRBV30; clone_size: NA; cdr3_nt: TGTGCCTGGAGTGAAATAGGGTTCGGAGTGAACACTGAAGCTTTCTTT; cdr3_aa: CAWSEIGFGVNTEAFF
j_call: TRBJ2-1; d_call: NA; v_call: TRBV9; clone_size: NA; cdr3_nt: TGTGCCAGCAGCGTAGGCGGGGGCGCGATGGGAAATGAGCAGTTCTTC; cdr3_aa: CASSVGGGAMGNEQFF
j_call: TRBJ2-7; d_call: TRBD2; v_call: TRBV28; clone_size: few; cdr3_nt: TGTGCCAGCAGTTTATCTGCTAGCGGGGACTACGAGCAGTACTTC; cdr3_aa: CASSLSASGDYEQYF
j_call: TRBJ2-5; d_call: NA; v_call: TRBV5-1; clone_size: NA; cdr3_nt: TGCGCCACCTCACCGGGTGCGGTCCAAGAGACCCAGTACTTC; cdr3_aa: CATSPGAVQETQYF
j_call: TRBJ1-1; d_call: NA; v_call: TRBV19; clone_size: NA; cdr3_nt: TGTGCCAGTAGCACTGGGGGGCATTCCACTGAAGCTTTCTTT; cdr3_aa: CASSTGGHSTEAFF
j_call: TRBJ2-7; d_call: NA; v_call: TRBV9; clone_size: NA; cdr3_nt: TGTGCCAGCAGCCGAGGGGGTTCCAGCTCCTACGAGCAGTACTTC; cdr3_aa: CASSRGGSSSYEQYF
j_call: TRBJ2-1; d_call: NA; v_call: TRBV11-3; clone_size: NA; cdr3_nt: TGTGCCAGCAGAAAGGAAGCCAGGGCGGGCTACGGGGGCAATGAGCAGTTCTTC; cdr3_aa: CASRKEARAGYGGNEQFF
j_call: TRBJ1-2; d_call: NA; v_call: TRBV30; clone_size: NA; cdr3_nt: TGTGCCTGGAGTGTTAGACGAGACTATGGCTACACCTTC; cdr3_aa: CAWSVRRDYGYTF
j_call: TRBJ2-1; d_call: TRBD2; v_call: TRBV19; clone_size: once; cdr3_nt: TGTGCCAGTAGTCTCTCTCGGACTAGCGGGAATCACAATGAGCAGTTCTTC; cdr3_aa: CASSLSRTSGNHNEQFF
j_call: TRBJ2-3; d_call: NA; v_call: TRBV27; clone_size: NA; cdr3_nt: TGTGCCAGCAGATCGCAGATAGCAGCAGATACGCAGTATTTT; cdr3_aa: CASRSQIAADTQYF
j_call: TRBJ2-7; d_call: NA; v_call: TRBV28; clone_size: NA; cdr3_nt: TGTGCCACTGCGGACGGACCGAGATACGAGCAGTACTTC; cdr3_aa: CATADGPRYEQYF
j_call: TRBJ2-7; d_call: NA; v_call: TRBV10-1; clone_size: NA; cdr3_nt: TGCGCCAGCAGTGACACGACAGAATCAGAACAGTACTTC; cdr3_aa: CASSDTTESEQYF
j_call: TRBJ1-2; d_call: TRBD1; v_call: TRBV7-2; clone_size: NA; cdr3_nt: TGTGCCAGCAGCTTAGCCCCGACAGGGAACTATGGCTACACCTTC; cdr3_aa: CASSLAPTGNYGYTF
j_call: TRBJ1-1; d_call: NA; v_call: TRBV7-6; clone_size: NA; cdr3_nt: TGTGCCAGCAGCATACAGGGAACCGCAATGAACACTGAAGCTTTCTTT; cdr3_aa: CASSIQGTAMNTEAFF
j_call: TRBJ2-1; d_call: NA; v_call: TRBV15; clone_size: NA; cdr3_nt: TGTGCCACGTCTAATTCGATAGGGCCTGGCAATGAGCAGTTCTTC; cdr3_aa: CATSNSIGPGNEQFF
j_call: TRBJ1-1; d_call: NA; v_call: TRBV5-8; clone_size: NA; cdr3_nt: TGTGCCAGCAGCTTGTTCACAGGCAACATGAACACTGAAGCTTTCTTT; cdr3_aa: CASSLFTGNMNTEAFF
j_call: TRBJ2-3; d_call: NA; v_call: TRBV6-5; clone_size: NA; cdr3_nt: TGTGCCAGCAGCCTAGGAGATACGCAGTATTTT; cdr3_aa: CASSLGDTQYF
j_call: TRBJ2-1; d_call: TRBD2; v_call: TRBV16; clone_size: NA; cdr3_nt: TGTGCCAGCAGCCAATATCACCCACTAGCGGGAGACGGTTACAATGAGCAGTTCTTC; cdr3_aa: CASSQYHPLAGDGYNEQFF
j_call: TRBJ1-5; d_call: TRBD1; v_call: TRBV27; clone_size: NA; cdr3_nt: TGTGCCAGCAGTGGGACAGGGGGCCATCAGCCCCAGCATTTT; cdr3_aa: CASSGTGGHQPQHF
j_call: TRBJ2-1; d_call: NA; v_call: TRBV11-2; clone_size: NA; cdr3_nt: TGTGCCAGCAGCTTAGATGAGTCAGGATTTTACAATGAGCAGTTCTTC; cdr3_aa: CASSLDESGFYNEQFF
j_call: TRBJ1-2; d_call: NA; v_call: TRBV27; clone_size: NA; cdr3_nt: TGTGCCAGCAGTCCGATACTGGGGATCTATGGCTACACCTTC; cdr3_aa: CASSPILGIYGYTF
j_call: TRBJ2-3; d_call: NA; v_call: TRBV7-2; clone_size: NA; cdr3_nt: TGTGCCAGCAGCTTAGTGGGTTCGAGCGCAGATACGCAGTATTTT; cdr3_aa: CASSLVGSSADTQYF
j_call: TRBJ2-7; d_call: TRBD2; v_call: TRBV5-1; clone_size: NA; cdr3_nt: TGCGCCAGCAGCGAGACTAGCGGGGCCTCCTACGAGCAGTACTTC; cdr3_aa: CASSETSGASYEQYF
j_call: TRBJ2-2; d_call: TRBD2; v_call: TRBV4-1; clone_size: NA; cdr3_nt: TGCGCCAGCAGCTCGTGGACTAGCGGCACCGGGGAGCTGTTTTTT; cdr3_aa: CASSSWTSGTGELFF
j_call: TRBJ2-7; d_call: NA; v_call: TRBV2; clone_size: NA; cdr3_nt: TGTGCCAGCAGTGAAAGGGATCCTCTCTCCTACGAGCAGTACTTC; cdr3_aa: CASSERDPLSYEQYF
j_call: TRBJ1-1; d_call: NA; v_call: TRBV9; clone_size: NA; cdr3_nt: TGTGCCAGCAGCCACAAAGGAGGTGAAGCTTTCTTT; cdr3_aa: CASSHKGGEAFF
j_call: TRBJ1-1; d_call: NA; v_call: TRBV28; clone_size: NA; cdr3_nt: TGTGCCAGCAGTGGGACGAGGGAGATTAACACTGAAGCTTTCTTT; cdr3_aa: CASSGTREINTEAFF
j_call: TRBJ2-7; d_call: TRBD2; v_call: TRBV5-5; clone_size: NA; cdr3_nt: TGTGCCAGCAGCTTGGCCGGGACTAGGAGCTACGAGCAGTACTTC; cdr3_aa: CASSLAGTRSYEQYF
j_call: TRBJ2-5; d_call: TRBD1; v_call: TRBV30; clone_size: NA; cdr3_nt: TGTGCCTGGGAACCGGGACAGGGAGAGACCCAGTACTTC; cdr3_aa: CAWEPGQGETQYF
j_call: TRBJ2-7; d_call: TRBD2; v_call: TRBV10-3; clone_size: NA; cdr3_nt: TGTGCCATCAGTGATTCGGGACTAGCGAGTTCCGGGCAGTACTTC; cdr3_aa: CAISDSGLASSGQYF
j_call: TRBJ2-3; d_call: TRBD1; v_call: TRBV7-9; clone_size: NA; cdr3_nt: TGTGCCAGCAGCATAACCGGGACAGGGGAATTTGGCACAGATACGCAGTATTTT; cdr3_aa: CASSITGTGEFGTDTQYF
j_call: TRBJ2-7; d_call: NA; v_call: TRBV13; clone_size: NA; cdr3_nt: TGTGCCAGCAGCCCCTATGTAGGGGTCGAGCAGTACTTC; cdr3_aa: CASSPYVGVEQYF
j_call: TRBJ1-3; d_call: NA; v_call: TRBV5-6; clone_size: once; cdr3_nt: TGTGCCAGCAGCTTTAGACAGACTGGAAACACCATATATTTT; cdr3_aa: CASSFRQTGNTIYF
j_call: TRBJ2-7; d_call: NA; v_call: TRBV4-2; clone_size: NA; cdr3_nt: TGTGCCAGCAGCCAAGACCTGAGCACCCGGGGGTACGAGCAGTACTTC; cdr3_aa: CASSQDLSTRGYEQYF
j_call: TRBJ2-7; d_call: NA; v_call: TRBV5-1; clone_size: NA; cdr3_nt: TGCGCCAGCAGCGCCGGGACGTCCTCCTACGAGCAGTACTTC; cdr3_aa: CASSAGTSSYEQYF
j_call: TRBJ1-1; d_call: TRBD1; v_call: TRBV5-4; clone_size: NA; cdr3_nt: TGTGCCAGCAGCTTGTTTGTGGACAGGGGAGAAGCTTTCTTT; cdr3_aa: CASSLFVDRGEAFF
j_call: TRBJ2-2; d_call: NA; v_call: TRBV5-1; clone_size: NA; cdr3_nt: TGCGCCAGCAGCTTATCATCGAACACCGGGGAGCTGTTTTTT; cdr3_aa: CASSLSSNTGELFF
j_call: TRBJ2-1; d_call: TRBD2; v_call: TRBV7-9; clone_size: NA; cdr3_nt: TGTGCCAGCAGCCGGGCACTAGCGGGAGCTGGCAATGAGCAGTTCTTC; cdr3_aa: CASSRALAGAGNEQFF
j_call: TRBJ2-1; d_call: NA; v_call: TRBV4-3; clone_size: NA; cdr3_nt: TGCGCCAGCAGCCAAGGATCCGAGGACAATGAGCAGTTCTTC; cdr3_aa: CASSQGSEDNEQFF
j_call: TRBJ1-3; d_call: NA; v_call: TRBV10-2; clone_size: once; cdr3_nt: TGCGCCAGCAGACAGGTCTCTGGAAACACCATATATTTT; cdr3_aa: CASRQVSGNTIYF
j_call: TRBJ2-3; d_call: NA; v_call: TRBV2; clone_size: NA; cdr3_nt: TGTGCCAGCAGCATCACCGGGACTCTTGTCGCAGATACGCAGTATTTT; cdr3_aa: CASSITGTLVADTQYF
j_call: TRBJ2-2; d_call: TRBD1; v_call: TRBV4-3; clone_size: NA; cdr3_nt: TGCGCCAGCAGCCAAGAATCGTACAGGGGCACCGGGGAGCTGTTTTTT; cdr3_aa: CASSQESYRGTGELFF
j_call: TRBJ2-1; d_call: NA; v_call: TRBV2; clone_size: NA; cdr3_nt: TGTGCCAGTTCAGCGGTGAGTTCGTACAATGAGCAGTTCTTC; cdr3_aa: CASSAVSSYNEQFF
j_call: TRBJ2-2; d_call: TRBD1; v_call: TRBV7-2; clone_size: NA; cdr3_nt: TGTGCCAGCAGCCTTACAGGGGTTGGCACCGGGGAGCTGTTTTTT; cdr3_aa: CASSLTGVGTGELFF
j_call: TRBJ2-7; d_call: NA; v_call: TRBV28; clone_size: NA; cdr3_nt: TGTGCCAGCCGTGCGACACCCGAGGGCTACGAGCAGTACTTC; cdr3_aa: CASRATPEGYEQYF
j_call: TRBJ2-5; d_call: NA; v_call: TRBV18; clone_size: NA; cdr3_nt: TGTGCCAGCTCACCGGTTTTTCAAGAGACCCAGTACTTC; cdr3_aa: CASSPVFQETQYF
j_call: TRBJ1-1; d_call: NA; v_call: TRBV2; clone_size: few; cdr3_nt: TGTGCCAGCAGTGAAGGACAGTGGAACACTGAAGCTTTCTTT; cdr3_aa: CASSEGQWNTEAFF
j_call: TRBJ2-1; d_call: TRBD2; v_call: TRBV5-6; clone_size: NA; cdr3_nt: TGTGCCAGCAGCTTTGTAGCGGGAGGGTTCTACAATGAGCAGTTCTTC; cdr3_aa: CASSFVAGGFYNEQFF
j_call: TRBJ1-1; d_call: NA; v_call: TRBV7-2; clone_size: NA; cdr3_nt: TGTGCCAGCACCCAAGGGGGAAACACTGAAGCTTTCTTT; cdr3_aa: CASTQGGNTEAFF
j_call: TRBJ2-3; d_call: TRBD1; v_call: TRBV5-1; clone_size: NA; cdr3_nt: TGCGCCAGCAGCTCCCCACAGGGGCCAGATACGCAGTATTTT; cdr3_aa: CASSSPQGPDTQYF